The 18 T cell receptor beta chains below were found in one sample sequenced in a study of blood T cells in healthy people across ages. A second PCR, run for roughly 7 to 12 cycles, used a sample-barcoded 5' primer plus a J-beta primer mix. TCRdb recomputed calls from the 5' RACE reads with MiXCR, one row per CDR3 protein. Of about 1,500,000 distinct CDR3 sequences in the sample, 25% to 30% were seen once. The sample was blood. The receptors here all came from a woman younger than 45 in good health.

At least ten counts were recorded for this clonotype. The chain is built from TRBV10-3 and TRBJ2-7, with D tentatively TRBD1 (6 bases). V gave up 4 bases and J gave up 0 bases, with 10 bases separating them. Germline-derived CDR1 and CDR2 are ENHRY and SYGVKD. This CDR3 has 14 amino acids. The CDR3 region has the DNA TGTGCCATCAGTGGACAGGAGAGCTCCTACGAGCAGTACTTC. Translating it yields CAISGQESSYEQYF.

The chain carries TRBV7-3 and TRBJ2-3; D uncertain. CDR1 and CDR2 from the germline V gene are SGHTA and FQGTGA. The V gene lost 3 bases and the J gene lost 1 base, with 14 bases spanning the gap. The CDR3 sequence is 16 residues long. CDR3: CASSLITGLGTDTQYF. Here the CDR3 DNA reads TGTGCCAGCAGCTTGATAACTGGATTGGGCACAGATACGCAGTATTTT.

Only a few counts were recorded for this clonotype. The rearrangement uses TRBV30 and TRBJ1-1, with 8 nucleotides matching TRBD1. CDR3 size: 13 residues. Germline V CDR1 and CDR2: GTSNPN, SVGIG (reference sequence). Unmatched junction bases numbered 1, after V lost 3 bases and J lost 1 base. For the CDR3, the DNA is TGTGCCTGGAGAGGACAGGGGAACACTGAAGCTTTCTTT. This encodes CAWRGQGNTEAFF.

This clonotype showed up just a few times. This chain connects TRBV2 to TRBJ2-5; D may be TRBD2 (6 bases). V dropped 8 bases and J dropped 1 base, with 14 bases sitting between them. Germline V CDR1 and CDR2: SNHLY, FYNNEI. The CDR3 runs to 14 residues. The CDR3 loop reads CASSVQRVQETQYF. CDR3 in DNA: TGTGCCAGCTCCGTTCAGCGGGTCCAAGAGACCCAGTACTTC.

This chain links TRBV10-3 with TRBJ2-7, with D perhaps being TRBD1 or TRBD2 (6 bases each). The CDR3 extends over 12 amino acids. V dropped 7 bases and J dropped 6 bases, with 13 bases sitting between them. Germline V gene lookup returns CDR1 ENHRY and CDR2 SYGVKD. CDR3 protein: CAITVQGGEQYF. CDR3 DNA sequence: TGTGCCATCACTGTACAGGGAGGCGAGCAGTACTTC.

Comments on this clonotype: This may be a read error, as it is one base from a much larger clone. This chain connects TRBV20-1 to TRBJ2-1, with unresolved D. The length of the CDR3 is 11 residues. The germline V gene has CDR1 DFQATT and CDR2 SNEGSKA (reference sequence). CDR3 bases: TGCAGGGCTAGAGGACGCGATGAGCAGTTCTTC. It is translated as CRARGRDEQFF.

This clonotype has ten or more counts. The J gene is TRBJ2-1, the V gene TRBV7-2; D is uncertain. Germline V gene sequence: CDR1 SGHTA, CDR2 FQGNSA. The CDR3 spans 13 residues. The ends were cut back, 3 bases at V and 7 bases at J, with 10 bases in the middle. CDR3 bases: TGTGCCAGCAGCTTTATTTCCCGAAATGAGCAGTTCTTC. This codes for CASSFISRNEQFF.

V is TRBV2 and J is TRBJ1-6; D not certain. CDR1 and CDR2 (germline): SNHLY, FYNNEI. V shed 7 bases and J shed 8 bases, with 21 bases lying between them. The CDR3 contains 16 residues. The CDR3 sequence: CASTAGSPSWDSPLHF. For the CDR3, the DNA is TGTGCCAGCACGGCAGGTAGCCCGTCCTGGGATTCACCCCTCCACTTT.

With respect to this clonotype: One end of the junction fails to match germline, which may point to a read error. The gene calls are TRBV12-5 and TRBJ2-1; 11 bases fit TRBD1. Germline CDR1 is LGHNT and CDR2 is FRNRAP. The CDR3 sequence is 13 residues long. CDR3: CTSGWTGGDEQFF. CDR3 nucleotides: TGTACTAGTGGTTGGACAGGGGGCGATGAGCAGTTCTTC.

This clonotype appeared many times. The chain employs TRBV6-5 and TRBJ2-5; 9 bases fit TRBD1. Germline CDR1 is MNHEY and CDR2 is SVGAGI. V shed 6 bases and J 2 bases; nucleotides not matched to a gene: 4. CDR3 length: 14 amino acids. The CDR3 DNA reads TGTGCCAGCAGCACCGGGACAGGGCAAGAGACCCAGTACTTC. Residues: CASSTGTGQETQYF.

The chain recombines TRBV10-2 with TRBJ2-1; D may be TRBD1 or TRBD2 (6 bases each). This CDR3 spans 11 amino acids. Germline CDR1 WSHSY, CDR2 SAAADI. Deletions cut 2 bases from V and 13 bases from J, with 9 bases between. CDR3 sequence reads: CASSEGGPQFF. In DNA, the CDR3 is TGCGCCAGCAGTGAGGGGGGGCCACAGTTCTTC.

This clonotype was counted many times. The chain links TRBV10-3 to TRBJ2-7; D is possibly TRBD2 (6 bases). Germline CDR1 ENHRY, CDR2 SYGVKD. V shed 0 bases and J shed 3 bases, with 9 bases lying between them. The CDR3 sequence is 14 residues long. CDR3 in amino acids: CAISESGGVYEQYF. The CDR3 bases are TGTGCCATCAGTGAGTCAGGCGGGGTCTACGAGCAGTACTTC.

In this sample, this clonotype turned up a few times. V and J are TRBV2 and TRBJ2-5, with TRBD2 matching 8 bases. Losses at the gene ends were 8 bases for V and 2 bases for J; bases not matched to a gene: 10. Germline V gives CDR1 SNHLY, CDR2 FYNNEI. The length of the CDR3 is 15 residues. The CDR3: CASGASLAAQETQYF. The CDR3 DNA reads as TGTGCCAGCGGCGCATCACTAGCGGCACAAGAGACCCAGTACTTC. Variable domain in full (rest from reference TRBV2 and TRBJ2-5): EPEVTQTPSHQVTQMGQEVILRCVPISNHLYFYWYRQILGQKVEFLVSFYNNEISEKSEIFDDQFSVERPDGSNFTLKIRSTKLEDSAMYFCASGASLAAQETQYFGPGTRLLVL.

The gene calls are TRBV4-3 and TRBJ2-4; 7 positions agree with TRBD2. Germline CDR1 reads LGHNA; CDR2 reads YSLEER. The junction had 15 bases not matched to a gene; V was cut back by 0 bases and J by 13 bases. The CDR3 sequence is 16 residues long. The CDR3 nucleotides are TGCGCCAGCAGCCAAGATGGGGGAGGGAATTACAATGAGCAGTACTTC. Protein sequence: CASSQDGGGNYNEQYF.

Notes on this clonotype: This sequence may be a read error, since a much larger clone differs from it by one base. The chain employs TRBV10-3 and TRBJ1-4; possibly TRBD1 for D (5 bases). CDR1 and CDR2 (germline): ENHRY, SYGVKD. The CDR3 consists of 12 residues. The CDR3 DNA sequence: TGTGCCATCCGCCGGGGGGATGAAGAACTGTTTTTT. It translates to CAIRRGDEELFF.

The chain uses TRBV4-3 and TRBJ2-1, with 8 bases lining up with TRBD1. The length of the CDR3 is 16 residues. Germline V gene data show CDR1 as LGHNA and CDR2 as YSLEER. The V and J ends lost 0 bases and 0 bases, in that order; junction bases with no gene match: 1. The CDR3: CASSQDTGGSYNEQFF. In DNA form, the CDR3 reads TGCGCCAGCAGCCAAGATACAGGGGGCTCCTACAATGAGCAGTTCTTC.

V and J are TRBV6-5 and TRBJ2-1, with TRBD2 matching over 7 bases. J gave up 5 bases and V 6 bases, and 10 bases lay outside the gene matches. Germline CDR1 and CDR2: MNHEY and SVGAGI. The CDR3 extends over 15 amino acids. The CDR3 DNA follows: TGTGCCAGCAGACGGCGCCTCGGACTAGACAATGAGCAGTTCTTC. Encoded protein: CASRRRLGLDNEQFF.

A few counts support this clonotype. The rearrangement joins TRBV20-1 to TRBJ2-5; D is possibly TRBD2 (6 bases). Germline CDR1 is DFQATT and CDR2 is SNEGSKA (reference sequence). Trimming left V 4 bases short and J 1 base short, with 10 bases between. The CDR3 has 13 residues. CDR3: CSAKRLVQETQYF. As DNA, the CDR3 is TGCAGTGCTAAAAGACTAGTCCAAGAGACCCAGTACTTC.